The 2 T cell receptor beta chains reported below all come from one sample, sequenced in a study of blood T cell repertoires in COVID-19. The table came from immunoSEQ multiplex PCR; TCRdb's copy has only in-frame clones and leaves some out. The data show roughly 440,000 clones, about 91% seen once. Sequencing was performed on peripheral blood. The receptor source for this set is a woman aged 45-65 years with COVID-19, enrolled during active disease.

This chain uses TRBV9 with TRBJ2-7; D perhaps matches TRBD2 (6 bases). Germline lookup yields CDR1 SGDLS and CDR2 YYNGEE. The CDR3 sequence is 15 residues long. The V and J ends lost 2 bases and 3 bases respectively, with 15 bases between them. CDR3 protein: CASSVGSRGNYEQYF. The CDR3 region has the DNA TGTGCCAGCAGCGTGGGGTCCCGGGGGAACTACGAGCAGTACTTC.

The chain couples TRBV3-1 (or the pseudogene TRBV3-2) to TRBJ1-1; 11 nucleotides line up with TRBD1. Losses at the gene ends were 5 bases for V and 4 bases for J; bases not matched to a gene: 6. Germline values: CDR1 LGHDT, CDR2 YNNKEL (reference sequence). The CDR3 is 15 amino acids. CDR3 region: CASSWGQGVFTEAFF. CDR3 DNA: TGTGCCAGCAGCTGGGGACAGGGGGTCTTCACTGAAGCTTTCTTT.